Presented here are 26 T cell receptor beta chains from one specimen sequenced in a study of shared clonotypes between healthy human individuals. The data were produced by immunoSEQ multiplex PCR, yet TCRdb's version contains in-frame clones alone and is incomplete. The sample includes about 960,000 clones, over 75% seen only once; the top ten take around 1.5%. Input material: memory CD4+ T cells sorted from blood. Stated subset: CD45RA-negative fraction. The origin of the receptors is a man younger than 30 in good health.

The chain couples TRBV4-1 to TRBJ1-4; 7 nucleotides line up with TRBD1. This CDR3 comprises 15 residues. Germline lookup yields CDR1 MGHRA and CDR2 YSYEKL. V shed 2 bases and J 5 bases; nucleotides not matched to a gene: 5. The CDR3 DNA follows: TGCGCCAGCAGCCAACCAGACAGGGTGAATGAAAAACTGTTTTTT. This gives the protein CASSQPDRVNEKLFF.

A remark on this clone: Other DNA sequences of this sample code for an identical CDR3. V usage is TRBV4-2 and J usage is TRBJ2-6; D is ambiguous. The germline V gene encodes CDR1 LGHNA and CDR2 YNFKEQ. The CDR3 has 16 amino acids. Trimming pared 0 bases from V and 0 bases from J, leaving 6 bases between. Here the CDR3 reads CASSQDRSSGANVLTF. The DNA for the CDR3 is TGTGCCAGCAGCCAAGATCGGAGCTCTGGGGCCAACGTCCTGACTTTC.

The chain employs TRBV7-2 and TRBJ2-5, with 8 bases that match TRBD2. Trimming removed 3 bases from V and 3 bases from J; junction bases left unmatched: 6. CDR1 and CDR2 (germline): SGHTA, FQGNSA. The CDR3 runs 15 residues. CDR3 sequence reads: CASSFSAGGEETQYF. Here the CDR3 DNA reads TGTGCCAGCAGCTTTTCGGCCGGGGGGGAAGAGACCCAGTACTTC.

Here the CDR3 reads CASSLNRANYGYTF. The CDR3 DNA reads as TGTGCCAGCAGTTTAAACAGGGCTAACTATGGCTACACCTTC. This rearrangement joins TRBV27 to TRBJ1-2; tentatively, D is TRBD1 (6 bases). CDR3 length: 14 amino acids. CDR1 is MNHEY and CDR2 is SMNVEV in the germline V gene (reference sequence). Deletions cut 2 bases from V and 0 bases from J, with 7 bases between.

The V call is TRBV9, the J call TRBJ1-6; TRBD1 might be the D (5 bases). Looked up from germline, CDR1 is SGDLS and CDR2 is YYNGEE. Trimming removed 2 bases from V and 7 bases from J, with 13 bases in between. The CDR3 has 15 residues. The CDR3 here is CASSVTIDSNSPLHF. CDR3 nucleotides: TGTGCCAGCAGCGTTACTATCGACAGCAATTCACCCCTCCACTTT.

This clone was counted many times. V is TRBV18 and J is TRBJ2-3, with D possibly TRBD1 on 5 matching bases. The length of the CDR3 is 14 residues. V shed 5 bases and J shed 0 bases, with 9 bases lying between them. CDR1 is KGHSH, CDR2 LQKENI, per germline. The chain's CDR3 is CASSSRVSTDTQYF. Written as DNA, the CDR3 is TGTGCCAGCTCATCCAGGGTTAGCACAGATACGCAGTATTTT.

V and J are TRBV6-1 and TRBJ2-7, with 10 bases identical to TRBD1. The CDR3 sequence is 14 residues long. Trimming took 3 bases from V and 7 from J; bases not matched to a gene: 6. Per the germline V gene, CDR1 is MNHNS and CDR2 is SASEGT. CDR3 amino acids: CASSEGTGDGEQYF. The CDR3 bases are TGTGCCAGCAGTGAGGGGACAGGGGATGGAGAGCAGTACTTC.

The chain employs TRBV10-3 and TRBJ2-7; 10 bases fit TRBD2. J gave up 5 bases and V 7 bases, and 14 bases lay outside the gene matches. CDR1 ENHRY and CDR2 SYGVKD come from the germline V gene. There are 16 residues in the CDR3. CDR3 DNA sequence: TGTGCCATCACCCCGGGAAGCGGGAGGGGTGGGAACGAGCAGTACTTC. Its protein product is CAITPGSGRGGNEQYF.

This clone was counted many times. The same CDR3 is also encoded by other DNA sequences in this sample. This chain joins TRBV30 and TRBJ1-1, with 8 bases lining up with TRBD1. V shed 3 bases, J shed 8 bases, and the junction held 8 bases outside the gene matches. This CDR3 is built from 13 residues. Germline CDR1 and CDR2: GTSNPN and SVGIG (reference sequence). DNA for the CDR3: TGTGCCTGGAGCGCCGACAGGGGCGGAGAAGCTTTCTTT. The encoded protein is CAWSADRGGEAFF.

As DNA, the CDR3 is TGTGCCAGCAGCTTCGGCGGACAGGTCCGTCAGCCCCAGCATTTT. It translates to CASSFGGQVRQPQHF. V usage is TRBV7-2 and J usage is TRBJ1-5; 7 bases line up with TRBD1. From germline, CDR1 is SGHTA and CDR2 FQGNSA. The trim removed 3 bases at V and 6 bases at J, leaving 8 bases unmatched. This CDR3 has 15 amino acids.

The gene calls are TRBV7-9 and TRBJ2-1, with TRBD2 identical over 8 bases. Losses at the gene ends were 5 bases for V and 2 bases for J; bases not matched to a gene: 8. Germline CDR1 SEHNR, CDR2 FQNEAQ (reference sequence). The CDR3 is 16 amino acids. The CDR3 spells CASSPGLASTYNEQFF. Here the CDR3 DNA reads TGTGCCAGCAGCCCTGGACTAGCTTCGACCTACAATGAGCAGTTCTTC.

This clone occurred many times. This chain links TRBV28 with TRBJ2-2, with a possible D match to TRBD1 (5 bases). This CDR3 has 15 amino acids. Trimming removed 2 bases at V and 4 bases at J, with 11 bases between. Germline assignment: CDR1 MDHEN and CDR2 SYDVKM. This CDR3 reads CASSLAQAATGELFF. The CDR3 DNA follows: TGTGCCAGCAGTTTAGCACAGGCGGCCACCGGGGAGCTGTTTTTT.

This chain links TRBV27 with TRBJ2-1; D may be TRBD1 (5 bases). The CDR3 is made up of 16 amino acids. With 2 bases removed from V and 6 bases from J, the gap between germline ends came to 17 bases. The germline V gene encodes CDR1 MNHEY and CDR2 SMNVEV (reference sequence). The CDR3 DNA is TGTGCCAGCAGTTTAGAGCAGGGCAGGCTTCGCAATGAGCAGTTCTTC. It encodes CASSLEQGRLRNEQFF.

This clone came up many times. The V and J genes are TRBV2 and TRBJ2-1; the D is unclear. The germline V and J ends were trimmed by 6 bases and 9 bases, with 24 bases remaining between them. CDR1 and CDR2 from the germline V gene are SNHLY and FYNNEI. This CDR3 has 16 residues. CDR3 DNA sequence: TGTGCCAGCAGCGGAGCCCTGAGCCCCCTCGGTGGTGAGCAGTTCTTC. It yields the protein CASSGALSPLGGEQFF.

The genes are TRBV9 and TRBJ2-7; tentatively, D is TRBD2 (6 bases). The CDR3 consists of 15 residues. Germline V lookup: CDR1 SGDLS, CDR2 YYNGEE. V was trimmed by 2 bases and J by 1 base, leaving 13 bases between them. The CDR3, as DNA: TGTGCCAGCAGCGTTCGAACCGGGACTTCCTACGAGCAGTACTTC. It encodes CASSVRTGTSYEQYF.

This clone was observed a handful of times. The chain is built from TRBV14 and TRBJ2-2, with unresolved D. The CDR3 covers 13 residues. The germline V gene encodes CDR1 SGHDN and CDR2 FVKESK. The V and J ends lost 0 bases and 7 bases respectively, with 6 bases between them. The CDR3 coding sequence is TGTGCCAGCAGCCAAGAGATTATCGGGGAGCTGTTTTTT. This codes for CASSQEIIGELFF.

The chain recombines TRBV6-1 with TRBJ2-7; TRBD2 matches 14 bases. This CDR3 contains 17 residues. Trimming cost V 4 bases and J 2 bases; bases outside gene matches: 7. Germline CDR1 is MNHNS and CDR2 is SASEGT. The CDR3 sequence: CASSGGLAGGLPYEQYF. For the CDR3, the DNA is TGTGCCAGCAGTGGCGGACTAGCGGGGGGTCTCCCCTACGAGCAGTACTTC.

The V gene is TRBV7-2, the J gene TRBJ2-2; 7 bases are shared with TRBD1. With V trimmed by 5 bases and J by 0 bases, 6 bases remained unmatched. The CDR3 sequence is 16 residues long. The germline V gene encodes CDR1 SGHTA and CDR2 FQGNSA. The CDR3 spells CASSVRTGSNTGELFF. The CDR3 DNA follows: TGTGCCAGCAGCGTTAGGACAGGCTCGAACACCGGGGAGCTGTTTTTT.

The CDR3 loop is CASSLRQLASTGELFF. The CDR3 coding sequence is TGTGCCAGCAGCTTAAGACAGCTAGCGAGCACCGGGGAGCTGTTTTTT. The rearrangement links TRBV7-2 to TRBJ2-2, with D perhaps TRBD2 (6 bases). Trimming cost V 2 bases and J 4 bases, with 14 bases left between them. Germline CDR1 SGHTA, CDR2 FQGNSA. CDR3 size: 16 residues.

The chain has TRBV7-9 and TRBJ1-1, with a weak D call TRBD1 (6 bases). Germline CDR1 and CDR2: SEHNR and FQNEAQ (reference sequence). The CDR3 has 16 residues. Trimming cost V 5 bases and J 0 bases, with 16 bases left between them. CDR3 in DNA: TGTGCCAGCAGCCCCTCTGGGGGGGCGTTGAACACTGAAGCTTTCTTT. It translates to CASSPSGGALNTEAFF.

CDR3 protein: CASSGEVGDTQYF. Here the CDR3 DNA reads TGTGCCAGCAGCGGAGAGGTGGGAGATACGCAGTATTTT. The rearrangement uses TRBV6-1 and TRBJ2-3, with D uncertain. V was clipped by 6 bases and J by 5 bases, with 12 bases between them. The length of the CDR3 is 13 residues. Germline CDR1 reads MNHNS; CDR2 reads SASEGT.

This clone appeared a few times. The CDR3 DNA follows: TGTGCCAGCAGACAACTACAGGGATCCTCTGGAAACACCATATATTTT. Translated: CASRQLQGSSGNTIYF. The chain employs TRBV6-6 and TRBJ1-3, with D maybe TRBD1 (6 bases). V was trimmed by 6 bases and J by 0 bases, leaving 15 bases between them. The CDR3 runs to 16 residues. Germline V gene data show CDR1 as MNHNY and CDR2 as SVGAGI (reference sequence).

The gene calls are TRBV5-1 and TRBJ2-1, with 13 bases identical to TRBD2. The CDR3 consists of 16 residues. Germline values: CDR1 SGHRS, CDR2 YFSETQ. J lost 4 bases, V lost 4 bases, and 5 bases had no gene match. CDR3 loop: CASSGGLAGVYNEQFF. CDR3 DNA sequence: TGCGCCAGCAGCGGCGGACTAGCGGGAGTGTACAATGAGCAGTTCTTC.

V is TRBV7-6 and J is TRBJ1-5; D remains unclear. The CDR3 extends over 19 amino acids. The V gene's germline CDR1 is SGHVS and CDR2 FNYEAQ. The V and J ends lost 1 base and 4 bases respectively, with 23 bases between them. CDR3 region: CASSLVARPRTAANQPQHF. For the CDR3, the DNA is TGTGCCAGCAGCTTAGTCGCCCGGCCAAGGACCGCCGCTAATCAGCCCCAGCATTTT.

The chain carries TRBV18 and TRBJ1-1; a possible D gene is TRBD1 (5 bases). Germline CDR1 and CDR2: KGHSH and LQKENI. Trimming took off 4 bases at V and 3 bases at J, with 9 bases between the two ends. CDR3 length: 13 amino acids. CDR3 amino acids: CASSRARDTEAFF. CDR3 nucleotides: TGTGCCAGCTCACGGGCCAGGGACACTGAAGCTTTCTTT.

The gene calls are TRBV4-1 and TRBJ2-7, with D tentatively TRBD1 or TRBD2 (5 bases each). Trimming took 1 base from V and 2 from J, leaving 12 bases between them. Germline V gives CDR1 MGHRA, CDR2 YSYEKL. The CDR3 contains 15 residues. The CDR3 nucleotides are TGCGCCAGCAGCCAAGGTGAGGGGAGCCCCTACGAGCAGTACTTC. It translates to CASSQGEGSPYEQYF.